This section outlines one T cell receptor (beta chain) sequence together with its context. The antigen remains undetermined. This CDR3 comprises 15 residues. Trimming removed 1 base at V and 1 base at J, with 10 bases between. Germline CDR1 and CDR2: SEHNR and FQNEAQ (reference sequence). Both 60 Vbeta primers and 13 Jbeta primers went into the PCR. The table came from immunoSEQ multiplex PCR; TCRdb's copy has only in-frame clones and leaves some out. The data hold 50,000 or so clones, with approximately 70% observed a single time. The data belong to a study of cytomegalovirus exposure and HLA in healthy donors. Findings and caveats of the study: Associated with HLA alleles at 0.05 false discovery rate in a later analysis were 17,000 or so TCR beta sequences. Apart from CMV serostatus, no immune exposure information was available.

The clonotype was recovered from a man aged 30-40 years in good health and CMV-seronegative. This rearrangement joins TRBV7-9 to TRBJ1-1, with D possibly TRBD1 on 5 matching bases. The source material was PBMCs. The DNA for the CDR3 is TGTGCCAGCAGCTTAGTGACTGGACAGAACACTGAAGCTTTCTTT. Translating it yields CASSLVTGQNTEAFF.